The following is a T cell receptor beta chain sequence with its context. The antigen remains unidentified. TCRdb's table, derived via immunoSEQ multiplex PCR, lists solely in-frame clones and lacks some. The repertoire includes around 2.1 million clones, around 95% of them detected once, and 0.1% to 0.15% sits in the top ten. This CDR3 contains 19 residues. Germline CDR1 SGHRS, CDR2 YFSETQ. V shed 6 bases and J 2 bases; nucleotides not matched to a gene: 17. This sample is part of a study of shared clonotypes between healthy human individuals. Study-level results: Sorted-subset sequencing, rarefaction showed, was incomplete despite large depth. It was anticipated that sequencing depth would influence how many clonotypes donors shared.

The specimen was naive CD4+ T cells sorted from blood. Subset indicated: CD45RA+ positively selected. The receptor comes from a man between 18 and 29 years old in good health. The chain links TRBV5-1 to TRBJ2-2, with 9 bases that match TRBD2. This CDR3 reads CASMDAAGSGRLNTGELFF. The CDR3 DNA reads TGCGCCAGCATGGACGCCGCAGGCAGCGGGAGGCTTAACACCGGGGAGCTGTTTTTT.